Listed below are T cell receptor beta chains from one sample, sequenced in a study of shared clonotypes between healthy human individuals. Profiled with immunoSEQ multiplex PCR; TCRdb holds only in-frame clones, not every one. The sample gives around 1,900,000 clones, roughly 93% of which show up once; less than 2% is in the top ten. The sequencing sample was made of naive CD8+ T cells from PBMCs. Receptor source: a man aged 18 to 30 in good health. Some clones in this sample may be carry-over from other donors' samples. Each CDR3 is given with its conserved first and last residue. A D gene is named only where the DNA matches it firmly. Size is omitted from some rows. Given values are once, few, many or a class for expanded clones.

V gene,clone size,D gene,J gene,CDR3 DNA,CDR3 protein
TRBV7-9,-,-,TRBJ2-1,TGTGCCAGCAGCACAAGGAATGAGCAGTTCTTC,CASSTRNEQFF
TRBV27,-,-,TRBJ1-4,TGTGCCAGCCGACTGGAAGGGGCCGGGTCCGATGAAAAACTGTTTTTT,CASRLEGAGSDEKLFF
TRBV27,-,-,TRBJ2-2,TGTGCCAGCAGTTTACACCCAGGGGAGGCCGGGGAGCTGTTTTTT,CASSLHPGEAGELFF
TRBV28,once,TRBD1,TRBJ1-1,TGTGCCAGCAGTGGGCCTAGGACAGGGGACACTGAAGCTTTCTTT,CASSGPRTGDTEAFF
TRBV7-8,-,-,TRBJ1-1,TGTGCCAGCAGCTGGGGGAGGGCTGAAGCTTTCTTT,CASSWGRAEAFF
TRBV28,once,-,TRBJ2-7,TGTGCCAGCAGCCGCCGGGACCGAACCTACGAGCAGTACTTC,CASSRRDRTYEQYF
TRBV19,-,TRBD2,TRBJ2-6,TGTGCCAGTAGTAGGGGACTAGCGGGTGTCTCTGGGGCCAACGTCCTGACTTTC,CASSRGLAGVSGANVLTF
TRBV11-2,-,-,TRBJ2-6,TGTGCCAGCAGCCAGCTCCCCTCTGGGGCCAACGTCCTGACTTTC,CASSQLPSGANVLTF
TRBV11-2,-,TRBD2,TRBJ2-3,TGTGCCAGCAGCTTAGAGGGACTAGCGGGAGAGGCAGATACGCAGTATTTT,CASSLEGLAGEADTQYF
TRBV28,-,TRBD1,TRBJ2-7,TGTGCCAGCAGTTCGGACAGGGATAGGGAGCAGTACTTC,CASSSDRDREQYF
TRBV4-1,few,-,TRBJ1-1,TGCGCCAGCAGCCATGGGGGTATGGGTGAAGCTTTCTTT,CASSHGGMGEAFF
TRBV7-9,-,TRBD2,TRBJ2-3,TGTGCCAGCAGCCGACTAGCTTCGGTAGGAGATACGCAGTATTTT,CASSRLASVGDTQYF
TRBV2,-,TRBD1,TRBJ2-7,TGTGCCAGCAGTGAAGGAAGGGGGCTTCTCACCTACGAGCAGTACTTC,CASSEGRGLLTYEQYF
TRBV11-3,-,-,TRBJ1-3,TGTGCCAGCAGTTCTCCGGGCTCTGGAAACACCATATATTTT,CASSSPGSGNTIYF
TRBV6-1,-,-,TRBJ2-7,TGTGCCAGCACCGAAATGGGCGAGCAGTACTTC,CASTEMGEQYF
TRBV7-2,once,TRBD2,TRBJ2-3,TGTGCCAGCAGCTTAGTTCAAGCGGGAGGTGGGGATACGCAGTATTTT,CASSLVQAGGGDTQYF
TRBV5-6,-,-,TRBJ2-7,TGTGCCAGCAGCTTGTCTTGGGGTCGCTACGAGCAGTACTTC,CASSLSWGRYEQYF
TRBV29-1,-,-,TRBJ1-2,TGCAGCGCCCTCGAGCGGTTCTATGGCTACACCTTC,CSALERFYGYTF
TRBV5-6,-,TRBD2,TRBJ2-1,TGTGCCAGCAGCTTGGGGACTAGCGGGAGAAATGAGCAGTTCTTC,CASSLGTSGRNEQFF
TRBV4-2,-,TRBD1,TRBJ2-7,TGTGCCAGCAGCCAAGATACGGTCATGGAGACAGGGGTAATCGAGCAGTACTTC,CASSQDTVMETGVIEQYF
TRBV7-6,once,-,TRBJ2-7,TGTGCCAGCAGCCCGAGGGACACGTCCTACGAGCAGTACTTC,CASSPRDTSYEQYF
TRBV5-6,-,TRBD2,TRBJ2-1,TGTGCCACCCAGGGACTAGCGGGAGCCAATGAGCAGTTCTTC,CATQGLAGANEQFF
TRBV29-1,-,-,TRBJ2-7,TGCAGCGTTGCCGGGAGTCACTACGAGCAGTACTTC,CSVAGSHYEQYF
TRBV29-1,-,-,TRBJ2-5,TGCAGCTTCGAACGGGACCGCCTCCGAGGGGAGACCCAGTACTTC,CSFERDRLRGETQYF
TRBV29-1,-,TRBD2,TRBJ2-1,TGCAGCGGCGCCGGGAGGGCCGGGTCTGATGAGCAGTTCTTC,CSGAGRAGSDEQFF
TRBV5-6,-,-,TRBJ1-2,TGTGCCAGCAGCGGGATTTCCGGGGGGAACTATGGCTACACCTTC,CASSGISGGNYGYTF
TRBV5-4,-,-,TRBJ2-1,TGTGCCAGCAGCTTGGACGTTGGGGCAGCCTACAATGAGCAGTTCTTC,CASSLDVGAAYNEQFF
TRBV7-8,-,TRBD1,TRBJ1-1,TGTGCCAGCAGCTCTTGGACAGGGGTACTTGAAGCTTTCTTT,CASSSWTGVLEAFF
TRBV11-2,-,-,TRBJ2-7,TGTGCCAGCAGCTTAGCCCCCGTTAGATTTTCCTACGAGCAGTACTTC,CASSLAPVRFSYEQYF
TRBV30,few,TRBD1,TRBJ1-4,TGTGCCTGGAGTGATTACAGGGGTAATGAAAAACTGTTTTTT,CAWSDYRGNEKLFF
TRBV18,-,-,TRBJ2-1,TGTGCCAGCTCACCATCGGAGGGGGCACAATATGAGCAGTTCTTC,CASSPSEGAQYEQFF
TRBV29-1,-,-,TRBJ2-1,TGCAGCGTTGATAAGAGTTTGGGGGACTCCTCCTACAATGAGCAGTTCTTC,CSVDKSLGDSSYNEQFF
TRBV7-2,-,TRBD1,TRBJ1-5,TGTGCCAGCAGCTTAGTAGGGACAGAAGATCAGCCCCAGCATTTT,CASSLVGTEDQPQHF
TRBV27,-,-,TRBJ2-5,TGTGCCAGCAGCCAAGGGTCGGGGGCAAGAGAGACCCAGTACTTC,CASSQGSGARETQYF
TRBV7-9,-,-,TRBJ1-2,TGTGCCAGCAGCTCTGCTTACGCGGGCTACACCTTC,CASSSAYAGYTF